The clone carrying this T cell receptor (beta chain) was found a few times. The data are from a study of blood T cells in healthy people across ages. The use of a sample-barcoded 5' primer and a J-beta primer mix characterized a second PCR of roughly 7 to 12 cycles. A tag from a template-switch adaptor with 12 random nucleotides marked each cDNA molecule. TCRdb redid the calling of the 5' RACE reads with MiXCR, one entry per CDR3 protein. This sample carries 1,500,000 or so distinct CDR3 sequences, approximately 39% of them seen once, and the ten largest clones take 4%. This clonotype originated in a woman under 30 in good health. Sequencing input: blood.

CDR3 DNA sequence: TGCAGCGCAGGGGACAGGGTCTGGGATGGCTACACCTTC. Translating gives CSAGDRVWDGYTF. The chain links TRBV29-1 to TRBJ1-2; 9 nucleotides align to TRBD1. In germline, CDR1 is SQVTM, CDR2 ANQGSEA. CDR3 length: 13 amino acids. The V segment lost 7 bases and the J segment 6 bases; nucleotides outside the gene matches: 9.